The 19 T cell receptor beta chains listed next were all sequenced from one sample in a study of T-cell memory formation after mild COVID-19. A single record per CDR3 protein comes from TCRdb applying MiXCR to the 5' RACE reads. Of over a thousand distinct CDR3 sequences listed, over 55% are singletons. The sequenced sample consisted of PBMCs or a T cell subset sorted from them (not recorded which). These receptors all come from an adult who had mild COVID-19 (a few samples of this study predate the infection). Cell type and time point are not known.

This clonotype showed up just once. CDR3 amino acids: CASSLGQGFYGYTF. CDR3 DNA sequence: TGCGCCAGCAGCTTGGGACAGGGGTTCTATGGCTACACCTTC. This chain joins TRBV5-1 and TRBJ1-2; 8 nucleotides align to TRBD1. J lost 4 bases, V lost 0 bases, and 2 bases had no gene match. The germline V gene encodes CDR1 SGHRS and CDR2 YFSETQ. The length of the CDR3 is 14 residues.

By frequency in the sample, this clonotype is medium-sized. The chain has TRBV14 and TRBJ2-1, with D tentatively TRBD1 or TRBD2 (5 bases each). Trimming stripped 0 bases from V and 5 bases from J, with 14 bases between. CDR3 length: 16 residues. Germline CDR1 reads SGHDN; CDR2 reads FVKESK. The CDR3 region is CASSQDGAGLDNEQFF. The CDR3 DNA sequence: TGTGCCAGCAGCCAAGATGGGGCGGGCTTGGACAATGAGCAGTTCTTC.

The gene calls are TRBV7-8 and TRBJ2-7; TRBD2 matches 8 bases. The V segment lost 6 bases and the J segment 2 bases; nucleotides outside the gene matches: 3. Germline V gene data show CDR1 as SGHVS and CDR2 as FQNEAQ. This CDR3 region has 13 residues. CDR3 residues: CASRAGGTYEQYF. The CDR3 region has the DNA TGTGCCAGCAGGGCGGGAGGAACCTACGAGCAGTACTTC.

J is TRBJ2-7 and V is TRBV7-2, with no clear D. The V end was cut by 4 bases, the J end by 2 bases, with 3 bases between. This CDR3 contains 11 residues. CDR1 SGHTA and CDR2 FQGNSA come from the germline V gene. The CDR3 nucleotides are TGTGCCAGCAGCTCCCCCTACGAGCAGTACTTC. This codes for CASSSPYEQYF.

The V and J genes are TRBV6-2 or TRBV6-3 and TRBJ2-7; TRBD2 matches 8 bases. J gave up 3 bases and V 2 bases, and 9 bases lay outside the gene matches. The germline CDR1 and CDR2 sequences are MNHEY and SVGEGT. The CDR3 has 16 residues. The CDR3 region is CASSYPEKRGLYEQYV. The CDR3 region has the DNA TGTGCCAGCAGTTACCCGGAGAAGCGGGGGCTCTACGAGCAGTACGTC.

By share, this clonotype ranks as large. As DNA, the CDR3 is TGTGCCAGCAGTTCCGGCGGCGGAGATACGCAGTATTTT. This codes for CASSSGGGDTQYF. This chain joins TRBV12-3 or TRBV12-4 and TRBJ2-3; no reliable D call. V was trimmed by 4 bases and J by 5 bases, leaving 10 bases between them. The CDR3 covers 13 residues.

The chain joins TRBV4-2 to TRBJ2-7, with D possibly being TRBD2 (6 bases). The CDR3 totals 15 residues. Germline loops: CDR1 LGHNA, CDR2 YNFKEQ. Trimming took 0 bases from V and 4 from J, leaving 13 bases between them. CDR3 sequence reads: CASSQDPGTDYEQYF. The DNA for the CDR3 is TGTGCCAGCAGCCAAGATCCCGGGACTGATTACGAGCAGTACTTC.

The J gene is TRBJ2-7, the V gene TRBV5-5; D is unresolved. Trimming removed 5 bases at V and 1 base at J, with 10 bases between. Germline lookup yields CDR1 SGHKS and CDR2 YYEKEE (reference sequence). The CDR3 has 13 amino acids. The CDR3 nucleotides are TGTGCCAGCAGATTCAGGCCTTCCTACGAGCAGTACTTC. Protein product: CASRFRPSYEQYF.

This clonotype has only one observation. The rearrangement joins TRBV21-1 to TRBJ2-7; TRBD1 is the table's D call, not checked against the DNA. TRBV21-1 is classified as a pseudogene. The CDR3 totals 18 residues. The CDR3 DNA sequence: TGTGCCAGCAGCAAAGGGAGCCCGGGCCAGGACCACTCCTACGAGCAGTACTTC. This sequence encodes CASSKGSPGQDHSYEQYF.

This clonotype counts as large (0.1 to 1%). V usage is TRBV7-2 and J usage is TRBJ2-7, with TRBD2 matching 9 bases. Germline V gene lookup returns CDR1 SGHTA and CDR2 FQGNSA. This CDR3 region has 16 residues. The J segment lost 0 bases and the V segment lost 1 base, leaving 4 bases of the junction unmatched. The chain's CDR3 is CASSLGLAGLSYEQYF. The CDR3 DNA reads as TGTGCCAGCAGCTTAGGTCTAGCGGGGCTCTCCTACGAGCAGTACTTC.

J is TRBJ2-7 and V is TRBV7-9; TRBD2 matches at 8 bases. The CDR3 length is 13 residues. V was pared by 4 bases and J by 7 bases, with 6 bases of the junction left unmatched. CDR1 is SEHNR and CDR2 is FQNEAQ in the germline V gene (reference sequence). Here the CDR3 reads CASSSSGGSEQYF. The CDR3 bases are TGTGCCAGCAGCTCCTCGGGGGGGAGTGAGCAGTACTTC.

The chain links TRBV6-5 to TRBJ2-7, with D possibly being TRBD2 (6 bases). V dropped 6 bases and J dropped 6 bases, with 12 bases sitting between them. Germline V gene sequence: CDR1 MNHEY, CDR2 SVGAGI. There are 12 residues in the CDR3. The CDR3 is CASRERRGEQYF. The CDR3 DNA reads TGTGCCAGCAGGGAGCGGCGGGGCGAGCAGTACTTC.

The V and J genes are TRBV5-1 and TRBJ2-2, with 8 nucleotides matching TRBD1. The J segment lost 4 bases and the V segment lost 4 bases, leaving 9 bases of the junction unmatched. The CDR3 spans 16 residues. The germline V gene has CDR1 SGHRS and CDR2 YFSETQ. For the CDR3, the DNA is TGCGCCAGCAGCCCGCTAGTGGACAGGGTCACCGGGGAGCTGTTTTTT. It is translated as CASSPLVDRVTGELFF.

In its sample, this clonotype ranks as large. The chain links TRBV7-2 to TRBJ2-3; TRBD2 matches 13 bases. Germline loops: CDR1 SGHTA, CDR2 FQGNSA. The V gene end was trimmed by 2 bases and the J gene end by 5 bases; junction bases not matched to a gene: 4. CDR3 size: 16 residues. The CDR3 region is CASSLFGLAGVDTQYF. The DNA for the CDR3 is TGTGCCAGCAGCTTATTCGGACTAGCGGGAGTAGATACGCAGTATTTT.

This clonotype came up once. V gene TRBV6-5 combines with J gene TRBJ2-1; 12 bases fit TRBD2. Germline V CDR1 and CDR2: MNHEY, SVGAGI. The CDR3 is 15 residues long. The J segment lost 7 bases and the V segment lost 6 bases, leaving 7 bases of the junction unmatched. In DNA form, the CDR3 reads TGTGCCAGCAGGAAGCTAGCGGGAGGGTTAAATGAGCAGTTCTTC. Its protein is CASRKLAGGLNEQFF.

The CDR3: CASSIGRPHTDTQYF. CDR3 nucleotides: TGCGCCAGCAGCATCGGACGCCCTCACACAGATACGCAGTATTTT. This chain links TRBV5-1 with TRBJ2-3; D unresolved. This CDR3 contains 15 residues. The germline V and J ends were trimmed by 4 bases and 2 bases, with 14 bases remaining between them. Per germline, CDR1 SGHRS and CDR2 YFSETQ.

The chain recombines TRBV7-8 with TRBJ2-3, with TRBD2 identical over 12 bases. The CDR3 has 17 residues. CDR1 and CDR2 from the germline V gene are SGHVS and FQNEAQ. Trimming removed 5 bases from V and 2 bases from J; junction bases left unmatched: 8. In nucleotides, the CDR3 is TGTGCCAGCAGCCTACGACTAGCGGGGGACAACACAGATACGCAGTATTTT. Translated, it gives CASSLRLAGDNTDTQYF.

The CDR3 reads CASSQDLSGAAWDTQYF. The CDR3 bases are TGTGCCAGCAGCCAAGATCTTAGCGGGGCCGCGTGGGATACGCAGTATTTT. The gene calls are TRBV4-2 and TRBJ2-3; 8 bases are shared with TRBD2. Germline CDR1 LGHNA, CDR2 YNFKEQ. CDR3 length: 17 amino acids. V trimming: 0 bases; J trimming: 6 bases; junction bases outside the gene matches: 11.

Within the sample, this clonotype is large (0.1 to 1%). This chain links TRBV7-8 with TRBJ2-1; D unclear. The CDR3 is 15 residues long. Trimming left V 5 bases short and J 1 base short, with 12 bases between. Germline CDR1 is SGHVS and CDR2 is FQNEAQ. The DNA for the CDR3 is TGTGCCAGCAGCCCGGAGCCCTCGTCCTACAATGAGCAGTTCTTC. As protein: CASSPEPSSYNEQFF.